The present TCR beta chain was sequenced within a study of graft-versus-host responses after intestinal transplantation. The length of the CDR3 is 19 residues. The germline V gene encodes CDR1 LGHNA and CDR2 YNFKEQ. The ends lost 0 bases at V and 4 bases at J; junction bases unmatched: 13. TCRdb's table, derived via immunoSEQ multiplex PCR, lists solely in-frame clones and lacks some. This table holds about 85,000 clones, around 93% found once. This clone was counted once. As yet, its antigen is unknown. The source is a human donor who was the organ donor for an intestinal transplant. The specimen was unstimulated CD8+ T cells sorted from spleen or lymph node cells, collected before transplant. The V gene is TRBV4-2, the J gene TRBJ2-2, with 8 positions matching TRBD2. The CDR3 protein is CASSQDGGYLAGRTGELFF. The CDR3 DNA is TGTGCCAGCAGCCAAGATGGGGGATATCTAGCGGGCCGCACCGGGGAGCTGTTTTTT.